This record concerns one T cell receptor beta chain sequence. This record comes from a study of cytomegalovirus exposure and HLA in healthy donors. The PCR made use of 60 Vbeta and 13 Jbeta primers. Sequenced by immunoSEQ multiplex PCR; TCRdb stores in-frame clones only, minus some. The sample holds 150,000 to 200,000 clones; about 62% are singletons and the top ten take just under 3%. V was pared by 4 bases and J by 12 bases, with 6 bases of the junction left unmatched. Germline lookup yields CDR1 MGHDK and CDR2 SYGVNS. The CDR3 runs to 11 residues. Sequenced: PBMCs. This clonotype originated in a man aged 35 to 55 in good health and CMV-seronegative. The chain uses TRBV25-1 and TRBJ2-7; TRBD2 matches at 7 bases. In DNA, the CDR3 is TGTGCCAGCAGTGGGGGGGGGAGCAGGTACTTC. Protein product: CASSGGGSRYF.